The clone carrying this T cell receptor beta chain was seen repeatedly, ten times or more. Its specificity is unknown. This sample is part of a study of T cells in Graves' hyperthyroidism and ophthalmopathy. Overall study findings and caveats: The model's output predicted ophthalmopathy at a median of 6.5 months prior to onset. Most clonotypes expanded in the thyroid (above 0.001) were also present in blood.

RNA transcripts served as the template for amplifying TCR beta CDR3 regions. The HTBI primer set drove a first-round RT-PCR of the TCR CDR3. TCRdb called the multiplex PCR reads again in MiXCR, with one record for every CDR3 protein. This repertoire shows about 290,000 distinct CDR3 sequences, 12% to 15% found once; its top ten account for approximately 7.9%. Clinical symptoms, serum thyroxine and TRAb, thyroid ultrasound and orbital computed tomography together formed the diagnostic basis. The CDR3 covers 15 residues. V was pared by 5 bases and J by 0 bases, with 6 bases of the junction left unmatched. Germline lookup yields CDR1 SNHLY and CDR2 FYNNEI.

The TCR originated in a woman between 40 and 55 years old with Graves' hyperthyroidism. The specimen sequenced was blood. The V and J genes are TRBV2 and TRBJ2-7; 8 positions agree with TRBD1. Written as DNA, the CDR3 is TGTGCCAGCAGTCCGACAGGGGCCTCCTCCTACGAGCAGTACTTC. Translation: CASSPTGASSYEQYF. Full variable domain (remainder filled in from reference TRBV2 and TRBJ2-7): EPEVTQTPSHQVTQMGQEVILRCVPISNHLYFYWYRQILGQKVEFLVSFYNNEISEKSEIFDDQFSVERPDGSNFTLKIRSTKLEDSAMYFCASSPTGASSYEQYFGPGTRLTVT.